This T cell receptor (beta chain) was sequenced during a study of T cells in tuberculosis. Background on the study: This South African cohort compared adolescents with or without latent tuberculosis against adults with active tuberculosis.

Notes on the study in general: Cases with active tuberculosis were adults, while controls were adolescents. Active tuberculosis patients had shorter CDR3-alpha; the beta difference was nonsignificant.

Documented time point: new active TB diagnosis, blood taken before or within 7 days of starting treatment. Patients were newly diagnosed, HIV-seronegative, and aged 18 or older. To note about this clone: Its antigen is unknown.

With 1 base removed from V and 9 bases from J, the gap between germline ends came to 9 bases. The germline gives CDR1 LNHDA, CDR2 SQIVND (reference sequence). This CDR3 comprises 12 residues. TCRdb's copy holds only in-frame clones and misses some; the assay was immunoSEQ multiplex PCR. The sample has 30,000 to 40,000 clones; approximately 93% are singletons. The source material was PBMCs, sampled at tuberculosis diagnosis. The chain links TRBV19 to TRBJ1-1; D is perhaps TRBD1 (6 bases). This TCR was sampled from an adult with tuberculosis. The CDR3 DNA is TGTGCCAGTAGTATAGCAGGGGTTAAAGCTTTCTTT. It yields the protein CASSIAGVKAFF.